One and the same sample provided the 9 T cell receptor beta chains below, sequenced in a study of cytomegalovirus exposure and HLA in healthy donors. Libraries were prepared by immunoSEQ multiplex PCR; TCRdb keeps only in-frame clonotypes and omits some of them. This sample has tens of thousands of clones, with roughly nine tenths found just once. The material sequenced was PBMCs. These receptor sequences come from a young man in good health and CMV-seronegative.

V usage is TRBV5-1 and J usage is TRBJ1-1; D is ambiguous. The CDR3 runs to 13 residues. Germline values: CDR1 SGHRS, CDR2 YFSETQ. V lost 6 bases and J lost 3, with 12 bases in between. CDR3 in amino acids: CASKSGSDTEAFF. As DNA, the CDR3 is TGCGCCAGCAAATCGGGGTCAGACACTGAAGCTTTCTTT. Filled out from reference TRBV5-1 and TRBJ1-1, the complete variable domain reads KAGVTQTPRYLIKTRGQQVTLSCSPISGHRSVSWYQQTPGQGLQFLFEYFSETQRNKGNFPGRFSGRQFSNSRSEMNVSTLELGDSALYLCASKSGSDTEAFFGQGTRLTVV.

The chain combines TRBV7-8 with TRBJ2-7; a possible D gene is TRBD2 (7 bases). The germline V gene encodes CDR1 SGHVS and CDR2 FQNEAQ. The length of the CDR3 is 15 residues. The V gene lost 5 bases and the J gene lost 3 bases, with 17 bases spanning the gap. CDR3 bases: TGTGCCAGCAGCCTGAGTTCAGGGGAGGGCTACGAGCAGTACTTC. Translation gives CASSLSSGEGYEQYF. The whole variable domain, filled in from reference TRBV7-8 and TRBJ2-7, reads GAGVSQSPRYKVAKRGQDVALRCDPISGHVSLFWYQQALGQGPEFLTYFQNEAQLDKSGLPSDRFFAERPEGSVSTLKIQRTQQEDSAVYLCASSLSSGEGYEQYFGPGTRLTVT.

The chain combines TRBV28 with TRBJ2-5; D unclear. The germline gives CDR1 MDHEN, CDR2 SYDVKM. The CDR3 sequence is 17 residues long. Trimming cost V 4 bases and J 2 bases, with 20 bases left between them. The DNA of the CDR3 is TGTGCCAGCAGTTCTTACTCCGCGCTGGTAGTGCAAGAGACCCAGTACTTC. Residues: CASSSYSALVVQETQYF.

This clone was recorded only once. J is TRBJ2-5 and V is TRBV27, with D perhaps TRBD2 (6 bases). Trimming stripped 6 bases from V and 7 bases from J, with 9 bases between. Germline V gene data show CDR1 as MNHEY and CDR2 as SMNVEV (reference sequence). The CDR3 is made up of 11 amino acids. The CDR3 coding sequence is TGTGCCAGCAGCCCCGGGGGGACCCAGTACTTC. Protein sequence: CASSPGGTQYF.

This clone has a handful of counts. J is TRBJ2-7 and V is TRBV6-6; TRBD2 is a possible D gene (6 bases). Germline CDR1 is MNHNY and CDR2 is SVGAGI (reference sequence). This CDR3 comprises 16 residues. Trimming shortened V by 6 bases and J by 0 bases, and 18 bases separated the two germline ends. The CDR3 DNA follows: TGTGCCAGCAGCCCCGGAAGGGGAGGAGGCTCCTACGAGCAGTACTTC. It encodes CASSPGRGGGSYEQYF.

This chain connects TRBV27 to TRBJ1-5; 8 positions match TRBD1. Trimming removed 7 bases from V and 6 bases from J; junction bases left unmatched: 11. The germline CDR1 and CDR2 sequences are MNHEY and SMNVEV (reference sequence). This CDR3 has 15 residues. The CDR3 DNA sequence: TGTGCCAGCACCAGAACAGGGGGTGCAGGTCAGCCCCAGCATTTT. This sequence encodes CASTRTGGAGQPQHF.

The V gene is TRBV5-4, the J gene TRBJ2-1, with 10 bases lining up with TRBD2. V shed 0 bases, J shed 8 bases, and the junction held 2 bases outside the gene matches. This CDR3 contains 14 residues. In germline, CDR1 is SGHNT, CDR2 YYREEE (reference sequence). DNA for the CDR3: TGTGCCAGCAGCTTGGTTGGGACTAGCGATGAGCAGTTCTTC. This gives the protein CASSLVGTSDEQFF.

This sequence joins TRBV27 and TRBJ2-1, with TRBD2 as a possible D gene (6 bases). Germline values: CDR1 MNHEY, CDR2 SMNVEV (reference sequence). Trimming cost V 2 bases and J 13 bases, with 15 bases left between them. The CDR3 runs to 13 residues. CDR3 protein: CASSLGLAWEQFF. CDR3 in DNA: TGTGCCAGCAGTTTAGGGCTAGCGTGGGAACAGTTCTTC.

The chain employs TRBV4-1 and TRBJ1-3, with 9 bases aligning to TRBD1. V shed 1 base, J shed 5 bases, and the junction held 6 bases outside the gene matches. The CDR3 runs to 16 residues. Per the germline V gene, CDR1 is MGHRA and CDR2 is YSYEKL. The chain's CDR3 is CASSQGQGQGRNTIYF. DNA for the CDR3: TGCGCCAGCAGCCAAGGGCAGGGACAGGGAAGAAACACCATATATTTT.